This TCR beta chain was recorded in a study of CD8+CD57+ T cells in acquired aplastic anemia. Overall study: On average, sorted CD4+ and CD8+ cells gave 3.2 ug of DNA.

Profiling of TCR beta VDJ combinations and CDR3 sequences used genomic DNA as template. TCRdb independently ran MiXCR on the reads; one entry per CDR3 protein. The table lists roughly 220,000 distinct CDR3 sequences, 50% to 70% of them singletons. This CDR3 spans 15 amino acids. Looked up from germline, CDR1 is SGDLS and CDR2 is YYNGEE. Patients picked for sequencing had shown CD8+CD57+ cell expansion detected by flow cytometry. Severe acquired aplastic anemia affected all patients. This chain uses TRBV9 with TRBJ2-5, with 10 bases that match TRBD1. The J call could be wrong; TRBJ2-1 is a better fit for the DNA end. The material sequenced was sorted CD4+, CD8+, or CD8+CD57+ T cells (not recorded which) from PBMCs. This clonotype was sampled from a human donor with aplastic anemia. The CDR3 protein is CASSLWGQGTDEQFF. CDR3 nucleotide sequence: TGTGCCAGCAGCCTTTGGGGACAGGGGACAGATGAGCAGTTCTTC.